What follows is one T cell receptor (beta chain) and its context. This clone showed up just a few times. Its specific antigen is unknown. The input lacks base qualities; no much larger clone sits a single base away. The collaborating institutions used their own protocols to collect whole blood in K2EDTA tubes. For TCRbeta analysis, collaborators shipped samples in one of three forms: frozen whole blood, isolated PBMCs, or DNA extracted from either of those sample types. TCRbeta CDR3 regions were amplified from genomic DNA using the immunoSEQ Assay, a bias-controlled multiplex PCR. On the authors' methods: Within the assay, amplification of reference gene primers was used to estimate how many nucleated cells each sample contained. Sequence reads were collapsed and filtered to measure the absolute abundance of every unique TCRbeta CDR3 rearrangement. For each sample, productive Simpson clonality was calculated as the square root of Simpson's diversity index over productive rearrangements. TCRdb holds this immuneACCESS table with in-frame rearrangements only. Some clones are missing; in checked studies, unresolved V genes explain under half, and the rest has no known cause. The DNA gave D and trimming, while V, J and clone size come from that table. This sample is represented by around 170,000 clones; roughly 86% of them were singletons. 2.9% of the sample goes to the ten largest clones.

The record originates from a study of blood T cell repertoires in COVID-19 (dated by TCRdb to about 2020). Background for the entire study: Samples covering the acute and convalescent phases of COVID-19 were provided by collaborators in the United States, Italy and Spain. The repertoires were made available in a free public database intended to serve as a resource for research on the immune response to SARS-CoV-2. Samples came from the ongoing ImmuneRACE study (first 160 participants) plus 1,254 subjects from 6 global collaborators. The material from the prospective study consisted of cDNA or gDNA derived from T cells, B-cell-depleted T cells, or PBMCs. Where available, HLA class I and class II types were obtained from metadata supplied by the sample provider rather than from assay-based typing. The dataset comprised deeply sampled blood TCRbeta repertoires from subjects exposed to, actively infected with, or recovered from COVID-19. Nearly every sample came with metadata listing a de-identified subject ID, COVID-19 status, age in years and sex. Study-wide conclusions, independent of this receptor: How much clinical and demographic metadata was included differed by source and by participant, and the metadata was provided uncurated.

Here V drops 4 bases and J drops 2 bases, and the junction holds 3 bases not matched to any gene. Taken from the germline V gene, the CDR1 and CDR2 loops are SGHDT and YYEEEE. The CDR3 numbers 13 residues from cysteine through phenylalanine. The entry retains the CDR3 DNA only, 39 bases that are in frame from base 1. The chain employs TRBV5-6 and TRBJ2-7; 7 central nucleotides agree with TRBD2. The sequence was obtained from a woman aged 25-40 years with active or convalescent COVID-19. Sequences were obtained from peripheral blood. The bases are TGTGCCAGCAGCCTAGCGGCTACCTACGAGCAGTACTTC. Translated, it reads CASSLAATYEQYF.